This TCR beta chain was sequenced during a study of chemoradiotherapy in HPV16-positive cancers. Study background: Functional T-cell assays on a couple of HPV16-positive patients' cells defined candidate HPV-specific clones and common TCR motifs.

There are 16 residues in the CDR3. CDR1 is SNHLY and CDR2 is FYNNEI in the germline V gene. The V end lost 4 bases, the J end lost 1 base, and 15 bases lay between the germline ends. The protocol was immunoSEQ multiplex PCR, while the TCRdb copy is restricted to in-frame clones and leaves out a portion. The table shows tens of thousands of clones, with 86% occurring only once. The source is a human donor with HPV-associated anogenital cancer. Sequences were derived from blood, sampled from a patient who underwent chemoradiotherapy. The rearrangement uses TRBV2 and TRBJ2-3; weak D call: TRBD2 (5 bases). The chain's CDR3 is CASSASGLTGTDTQYF. The CDR3 DNA reads TGTGCCAGCAGTGCAAGCGGTCTGACCGGCACAGATACGCAGTATTTT. The complete variable domain, with remaining parts taken from reference TRBV2 and TRBJ2-3, reads EPEVTQTPSHQVTQMGQEVILRCVPISNHLYFYWYRQILGQKVEFLVSFYNNEISEKSEIFDDQFSVERPDGSNFTLKIRSTKLEDSAMYFCASSASGLTGTDTQYFGPGTRLTVL.